Presented here are 6 T cell receptor beta chains from one specimen sequenced in a study of blood T cell repertoires in COVID-19. Profiling relied on immunoSEQ multiplex PCR, and the TCRdb table lists in-frame clones only, not all of them. The repertoire holds roughly 70,000 clones, with 82% as singletons. Material: peripheral blood. The receptors stem from a woman aged 60-75 years with acute or convalescent COVID-19.

This clone showed up just once. The chain has TRBV4-1 and TRBJ2-1; D is ambiguous. The V and J ends lost 0 bases and 4 bases respectively, with 10 bases between them. Germline V gives CDR1 MGHRA, CDR2 YSYEKL. CDR3 size: 15 residues. DNA of the CDR3: TGCGCCAGCAGCCAAGACAATCCCAGTTACAATGAGCAGTTCTTC. Its translation is CASSQDNPSYNEQFF.

CDR3 residues: CASSPDRTGSNQPQHF. The CDR3 coding sequence is TGTGCCAGCAGCCCCGATAGGACAGGGAGCAATCAGCCCCAGCATTTT. V usage is TRBV28 and J usage is TRBJ1-5; 8 bases are a match to TRBD1. Germline CDR1 and CDR2: MDHEN and SYDVKM. The V and J ends lost 6 bases and 1 base, in that order; junction bases with no gene match: 8. The CDR3 has 16 amino acids.

This clone came up a few times. This chain links TRBV6-4 with TRBJ1-5; 7 positions match TRBD1. V was pared by 0 bases and J by 3 bases, with 8 bases of the junction left unmatched. There are 17 residues in the CDR3. CDR1 is MRHNA and CDR2 is SNTAGT in the germline V gene. The CDR3 nucleotides read TGTGCCAGCAGTGACTCTACAGGACAGGCCAACAATCAGCCCCAGCATTTT. Translating gives CASSDSTGQANNQPQHF.

The rearrangement links TRBV6-1 to TRBJ1-2; unclear D gene. Germline CDR1 MNHNS, CDR2 SASEGT. This CDR3 spans 18 amino acids. Trimming cost V 1 base and J 4 bases, with 22 bases left between them. The CDR3, as DNA: TGTGCCAGCAGTGAAGGGCGAGGGCAGGCAAGGGTCGGCTATGGCTACACCTTC. This sequence encodes CASSEGRGQARVGYGYTF.

This clone was recorded once. The chain is built from TRBV25-1 and TRBJ1-1; D is perhaps TRBD1 (6 bases). This CDR3 has 13 amino acids. CDR1 and CDR2 from the germline V gene are MGHDK and SYGVNS. V was trimmed by 6 bases and J by 1 base, leaving 9 bases between them. CDR3: CASSEGENTEAFF. The DNA of the CDR3 is TGTGCCAGCAGCGAGGGGGAGAACACTGAAGCTTTCTTT.

This clone was seen a handful of times. The rearrangement joins TRBV6-4 to TRBJ1-1; 8 positions match TRBD1. The germline CDR1 and CDR2 sequences are MRHNA and SNTAGT. J was trimmed by 4 bases and V by 6 bases; bases with no gene match: 7. The CDR3 runs 14 residues. CDR3 residues: CASSPRTGSTEAFF. The DNA of the CDR3 is TGTGCCAGCAGCCCTAGGACAGGGAGCACTGAAGCTTTCTTT.